Each of the 4 T cell receptor beta chains below was sequenced from the same sample in a study of T cells in Graves' hyperthyroidism and ophthalmopathy. RNA transcripts yielded amplified TCR beta CDR3 regions. TCR CDR3 underwent first-round RT-PCR with the HTBI primer set. TCRdb reanalysed the multiplex PCR reads using MiXCR and keeps one entry per CDR3 protein. The sample has 400,000 or so distinct CDR3 sequences; around 15% are singletons. Sequencing input: blood. The receptors originated from a woman aged 55-75 years with Graves' ophthalmopathy.

This clonotype was seen at least ten times. The chain joins TRBV30 to TRBJ2-3; 10 nucleotides match TRBD2. V lost 3 bases, J lost 4 bases, and 4 bases stayed unmatched. The length of the CDR3 is 14 residues. From germline, CDR1 is GTSNPN and CDR2 SVGIG (reference sequence). DNA of the CDR3: TGTGCCTGGAGACCTCTAGCGGGAGCAGATACGCAGTATTTT. The encoded protein is CAWRPLAGADTQYF.

This clonotype was found many times. The CDR3 nucleotides are TGTGCCAGCAGTTTTGTTCGGGATCAGCCCCAGCATTTT. Translating it yields CASSFVRDQPQHF. This rearrangement joins TRBV28 to TRBJ1-5; D uncertain. Germline V lookup: CDR1 MDHEN, CDR2 SYDVKM. The CDR3 sequence is 13 residues long. The V end lost 3 bases, the J end lost 5 bases, and 8 bases lay between the germline ends.

This rearrangement joins TRBV10-1 to TRBJ1-1; 7 nucleotides match TRBD1. V was pared by 2 bases and J by 6 bases, with 3 bases of the junction left unmatched. The CDR3 totals 13 residues. Per germline, CDR1 WNHNN and CDR2 SYGVQD (reference sequence). The CDR3 sequence is CASSERGQSEAFF. Here the CDR3 DNA reads TGCGCCAGCAGTGAGAGGGGACAGTCTGAAGCTTTCTTT.

This clonotype was detected many times. The rearrangement joins TRBV5-1 to TRBJ2-3, with D possibly TRBD1 on 6 matching bases. This CDR3 has 15 residues. The V and J ends lost 5 bases and 5 bases respectively, with 18 bases between them. Per the germline V gene, CDR1 is SGHRS and CDR2 is YFSETQ. This CDR3 reads CASSRGAGAGDTQYF. The DNA for the CDR3 is TGCGCCAGCAGTCGAGGGGCAGGGGCTGGAGATACGCAGTATTTT.